This entry features one TCR beta chain sequence. Other DNA sequences within the sample encode an identical CDR3. The sample comes from a study of blood T cell repertoires in COVID-19. Trimming took 4 bases from V and 4 from J, leaving 5 bases between them. The CDR3 extends over 11 amino acids. Looked up from germline, CDR1 is LGHDT and CDR2 is YNNKEL (reference sequence). The table came from immunoSEQ multiplex PCR; TCRdb's copy has only in-frame clones and leaves some out. The table has 350,000 to 450,000 clones, about 89% seen once; the top ten hold approximately 2.5%. V and J are TRBV3-1 (or the pseudogene TRBV3-2) and TRBJ2-7; tentative D call: TRBD2 (5 bases). The sample consisted of peripheral blood. This receptor was taken from a woman aged 60 to 75 with COVID-19, enrolled during active disease. CDR3 nucleotide sequence: TGTGCCAGCAGCCGCGGGTACGAGCAGTACTTC. This gives the protein CASSRGYEQYF.